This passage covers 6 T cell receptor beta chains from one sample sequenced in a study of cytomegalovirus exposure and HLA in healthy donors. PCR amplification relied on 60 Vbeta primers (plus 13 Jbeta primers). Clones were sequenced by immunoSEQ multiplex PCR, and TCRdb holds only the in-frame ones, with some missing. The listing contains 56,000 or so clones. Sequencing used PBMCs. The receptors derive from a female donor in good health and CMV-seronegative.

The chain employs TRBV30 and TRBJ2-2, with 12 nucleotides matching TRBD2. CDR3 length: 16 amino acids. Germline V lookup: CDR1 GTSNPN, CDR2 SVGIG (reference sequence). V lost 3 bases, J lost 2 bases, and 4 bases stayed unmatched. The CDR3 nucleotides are TGTGCCTGGAGGACTAGCGGGAGAGGAAACACCGGGGAGCTGTTTTTT. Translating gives CAWRTSGRGNTGELFF. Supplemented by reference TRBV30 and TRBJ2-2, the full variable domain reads SQTIHQWPATLVQPVGSPLSLECTVEGTSNPNLYWYRQAAGRGLQLLFYSVGIGQISSEVPQNLSASRPQDRQFILSSKKLLLSDSGFYLCAWRTSGRGNTGELFFGEGSRLTVL.

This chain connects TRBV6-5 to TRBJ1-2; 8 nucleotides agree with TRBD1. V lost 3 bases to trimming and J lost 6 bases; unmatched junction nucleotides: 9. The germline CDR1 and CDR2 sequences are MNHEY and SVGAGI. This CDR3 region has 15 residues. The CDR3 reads CASSYFQGAWNGYTF. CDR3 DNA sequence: TGTGCCAGCAGTTATTTCCAGGGGGCATGGAATGGCTACACCTTC.

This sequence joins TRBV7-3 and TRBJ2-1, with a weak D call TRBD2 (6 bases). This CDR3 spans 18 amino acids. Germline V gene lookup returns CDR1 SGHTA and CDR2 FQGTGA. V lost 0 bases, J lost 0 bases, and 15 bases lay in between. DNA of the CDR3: TGTGCCAGCAGCTTAACGGAGGCCGGGAGTTACTCCTACAATGAGCAGTTCTTC. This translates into CASSLTEAGSYSYNEQFF.

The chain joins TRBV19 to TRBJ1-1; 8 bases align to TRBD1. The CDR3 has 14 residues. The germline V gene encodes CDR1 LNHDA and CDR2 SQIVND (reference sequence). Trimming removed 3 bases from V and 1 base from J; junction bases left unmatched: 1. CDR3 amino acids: CASSMTGANTEAFF. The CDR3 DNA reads TGTGCCAGTAGTATGACAGGGGCGAACACTGAAGCTTTCTTT.

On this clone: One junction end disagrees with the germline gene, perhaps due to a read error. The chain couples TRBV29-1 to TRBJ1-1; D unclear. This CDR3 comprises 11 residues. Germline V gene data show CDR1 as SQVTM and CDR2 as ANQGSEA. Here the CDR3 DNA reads TGCAGCGTTGCCGGGGTTACTGGAGCTTTCTTT. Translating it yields CSVAGVTGAFF.

The chain's CDR3 is CASSQSTGPRGGGYTF. DNA for the CDR3: TGTGCCAGCAGCCAATCGACAGGCCCGCGAGGGGGTGGCTACACCTTC. The V and J genes are TRBV11-2 and TRBJ1-2; D is perhaps TRBD1 (6 bases). The CDR3 is 16 amino acids. Germline lookup yields CDR1 SGHAT and CDR2 FQNNGV. Deletions cut 5 bases from V and 7 bases from J, with 23 bases between.